One and the same sample provided the 27 T cell receptor beta chains below, sequenced in a study of blood T cell repertoires in COVID-19. Measured with immunoSEQ multiplex PCR; TCRdb has only the in-frame clones, and not every one. The table lists under 250,000 clones, roughly 82% of them singletons. Source material: peripheral blood. Source of these receptors: a human donor in a cohort sampled during active COVID-19.

The rearrangement joins TRBV5-6 to TRBJ2-7, with no clear D. Germline V gene lookup returns CDR1 SGHDT and CDR2 YYEEEE. The CDR3 runs 13 residues. The ends were cut back, 1 base at V and 0 bases at J, with 5 bases in the middle. This CDR3 reads CASSLTVSYEQYF. The CDR3 coding sequence is TGTGCCAGCAGCTTGACAGTCTCCTACGAGCAGTACTTC.

The chain combines TRBV6-5 with TRBJ2-7, with 8 bases lining up with TRBD2. The trim removed 7 bases at V and 4 bases at J, leaving 9 bases unmatched. The length of the CDR3 is 14 residues. Germline values: CDR1 MNHEY, CDR2 SVGAGI. The chain's CDR3 is CASTSGTRRYEQYF. The CDR3 bases are TGTGCCAGCACCTCCGGGACTAGAAGATACGAGCAGTACTTC.

This clone was detected only once. The V and J genes are TRBV25-1 and TRBJ1-6; weak D call: TRBD1 (6 bases). Germline CDR1 MGHDK, CDR2 SYGVNS. The CDR3 length is 16 residues. Trimming removed 4 bases at V and 0 bases at J, with 10 bases between. The CDR3 spells CASSADRSSYNSPLHF. CDR3 sequence (DNA): TGTGCCAGCAGTGCAGACAGGAGCTCCTATAATTCACCCCTCCACTTT. Variable domain in full (rest from reference TRBV25-1 and TRBJ1-6): EADIYQTPRYLVIGTGKKITLECSQTMGHDKMYWYQQDPGMELHLIHYSYGVNSTEKGDLSSESTVSRIRTEHFPLTLESARPSHTSQYLCASSADRSSYNSPLHFGNGTRLTVT.

The CDR3 region has the DNA TGTGCCAGCTCACGACAGGGGTCCTCTGGAAACACCATATATTTT. It codes for CASSRQGSSGNTIYF. This chain links TRBV18 with TRBJ1-3, with 8 bases lining up with TRBD1. The CDR3 is 15 amino acids. The V gene's germline CDR1 is KGHSH and CDR2 LQKENI. V lost 4 bases, J lost 0 bases, and 2 bases stayed unmatched.

V is TRBV18 and J is TRBJ2-3, with 11 bases aligning to TRBD1. Germline V gene data show CDR1 as KGHSH and CDR2 as LQKENI. The CDR3 is made up of 15 amino acids. V shed 6 bases, J shed 3 bases, and the junction held 5 bases outside the gene matches. The CDR3 nucleotides are TGTGCCAGCTCCGTGGACAGGGGGCCGACAGATACGCAGTATTTT. Translated: CASSVDRGPTDTQYF.

CDR3 amino acids: CASRGTGSQPQHF. CDR3 in DNA: TGTGCCAGCAGGGGGACAGGGAGTCAGCCCCAGCATTTT. The genes are TRBV27 and TRBJ1-5; 9 nucleotides agree with TRBD1. This CDR3 is 13 amino acids long. Germline V gene lookup returns CDR1 MNHEY and CDR2 SMNVEV (reference sequence). Trimming removed 6 bases from V and 6 bases from J; junction bases left unmatched: 3.

This chain uses TRBV6-5 with TRBJ2-2; TRBD2 might be the D (6 bases). V lost 4 bases to trimming and J lost 3 bases, with 12 bases between them. The CDR3 covers 15 residues. The germline gives CDR1 MNHEY, CDR2 SVGAGI. The CDR3 coding sequence is TGTGCCAGCAGTTTTCGGGAGATTGACACCGGGGAGCTGTTTTTT. It translates to CASSFREIDTGELFF.

The chain links TRBV18 to TRBJ2-1, with a tentative D call TRBD2 (6 bases). Germline CDR1 reads KGHSH; CDR2 reads LQKENI. The V gene lost 2 bases and the J gene lost 3 bases, with 11 bases spanning the gap. CDR3 length: 15 amino acids. Here the CDR3 reads CASSPTLTSYNEQFF. CDR3 nucleotides: TGTGCCAGCTCACCAACTTTGACTAGCTACAATGAGCAGTTCTTC. Using reference TRBV18 and TRBJ2-1 for the parts outside the CDR3, the full variable domain is NAGVMQNPRHLVRRRGQEARLRCSPMKGHSHVYWYRQLPEEGLKFMVYLQKENIIDESGMPKERFSAEFPKEGPSILRIQQVVRGDSAAYFCASSPTLTSYNEQFFGPGTRLTVL.

V usage is TRBV28 and J usage is TRBJ2-7; D possibly corresponds to TRBD2 (5 bases). Germline V gives CDR1 MDHEN, CDR2 SYDVKM. The CDR3 is 13 residues long. V shed 2 bases and J shed 2 bases, with 7 bases lying between them. In DNA, the CDR3 is TGTGCCAGCAGTTTACACGGGGCCTACGAGCAGTACTTC. Translation: CASSLHGAYEQYF.

This clone has a single count. J is TRBJ2-1 and V is TRBV19, with 15 bases identical to TRBD2. The CDR3 covers 16 residues. After removal of 9 bases from V and 8 bases from J, the junction contained 11 bases not matched to a gene. CDR1 is LNHDA, CDR2 SQIVND, per germline (reference sequence). The CDR3 sequence: CASHYGLAGGLDEQFF. The CDR3 coding sequence is TGTGCCAGCCATTATGGACTAGCGGGAGGGCTGGATGAGCAGTTCTTC.

The chain carries TRBV7-8 and TRBJ1-6, with 9 positions matching TRBD1. V trimming: 5 bases; J trimming: 6 bases; junction bases outside the gene matches: 11. Germline V gene lookup returns CDR1 SGHVS and CDR2 FQNEAQ. The CDR3 loop spans 17 amino acids. Written as DNA, the CDR3 is TGTGCCAGCAGCCCGCCGGGACAGGGCTCTTTTAATTCACCCCTCCACTTT. Protein product: CASSPPGQGSFNSPLHF.

The chain has TRBV5-1 and TRBJ1-1; TRBD1 aligns across 9 bases. This CDR3 contains 16 residues. J gave up 0 bases and V 4 bases, and 7 bases lay outside the gene matches. CDR1 is SGHRS, CDR2 YFSETQ, per germline. Here the CDR3 reads CASSPGQGTLNTEAFF. CDR3 sequence (DNA): TGCGCCAGCAGCCCAGGACAGGGGACTCTGAACACTGAAGCTTTCTTT.

The chain couples TRBV9 to TRBJ2-5; 9 nucleotides line up with TRBD1. Trimming at V came to 3 bases and at J to 6 bases, leaving 21 bases not matched to a gene. This CDR3 has 19 amino acids. Per germline, CDR1 SGDLS and CDR2 YYNGEE. The CDR3 nucleotides read TGTGCCAGCAGCGCGTCCTATTCTTCCGGGACAGGGACAGGAAAGACCCAGTACTTC. This translates into CASSASYSSGTGTGKTQYF.

The gene calls are TRBV15 and TRBJ1-2, with D possibly matching TRBD1 (5 bases). The length of the CDR3 is 14 residues. Germline V gives CDR1 LNHNV, CDR2 YYDKDF (reference sequence). With 1 base removed from V and 5 bases from J, the gap between germline ends came to 11 bases. CDR3 nucleotide sequence: TGTGCCACCAGCAGAGGACAGCCACTATATGGCTACACCTTC. Amino acids: CATSRGQPLYGYTF.

The V and J genes are TRBV6-5 and TRBJ1-2; TRBD1 matches at 7 bases. CDR3 length: 14 residues. Germline trimming cut 7 bases from V and 3 bases from J; bases unmatched to any gene: 8. Germline V gene lookup returns CDR1 MNHEY and CDR2 SVGAGI. The CDR3 loop reads CASTLRGPDYGYTF. DNA for the CDR3: TGTGCCAGCACCTTGAGGGGGCCGGACTATGGCTACACCTTC.

This clone was recorded a few times. The chain links TRBV10-3 to TRBJ2-7; 7 nucleotides align to TRBD2. The CDR3 has 15 amino acids. Trimming took 3 bases from V and 1 from J; bases not matched to a gene: 6. The V gene's germline CDR1 is ENHRY and CDR2 SYGVKD. CDR3 coding DNA: TGTGCCATCAGTGATGTTAGCGGGCATTCCTACGAGCAGTACTTC. Translation: CAISDVSGHSYEQYF.

V is TRBV29-1 and J is TRBJ2-3; D remains unclear. In germline, CDR1 is SQVTM, CDR2 ANQGSEA. The CDR3 is made up of 13 amino acids. Trimming shortened V by 5 bases and J by 3 bases, and 12 bases separated the two germline ends. The CDR3 sequence is CSVSLRLTDTQYF. CDR3 nucleotides: TGCAGCGTTAGCCTGAGGCTAACAGATACGCAGTATTTT.

In its sample, this clone was seen once. This sequence joins TRBV28 and TRBJ1-1, with a possible D match to TRBD1 (5 bases). Trimming left V 0 bases short and J 4 bases short, with 12 bases between. The CDR3 loop spans 15 amino acids. Germline V lookup: CDR1 MDHEN, CDR2 SYDVKM. CDR3 nucleotide sequence: TGTGCCAGCAGTTTATGGAGAGCCGGGGGCACTGAAGCTTTCTTT. This sequence encodes CASSLWRAGGTEAFF.

The chain employs TRBV11-2 and TRBJ2-3; D possibly corresponds to TRBD2 (6 bases). Trimming removed 3 bases from V and 1 base from J, with 11 bases in between. This CDR3 contains 15 residues. CDR1 and CDR2 (germline): SGHAT, FQNNGV. The CDR3 loop reads CASSFGGRGTDTQYF. In nucleotides, the CDR3 is TGTGCCAGCAGCTTCGGGGGTCGGGGCACAGATACGCAGTATTTT. Full variable domain (rest looked up from reference TRBV11-2 and TRBJ2-3): EAGVAQSPRYKIIEKRQSVAFWCNPISGHATLYWYQQILGQGPKLLIQFQNNGVVDDSQLPKDRFSAERLKGVDSTLKIQPAKLEDSAVYLCASSFGGRGTDTQYFGPGTRLTVL.

The J gene is TRBJ2-7, the V gene TRBV29-1; D may match TRBD1 or TRBD2 (6 bases each). The CDR3 is 12 amino acids. Germline V CDR1 and CDR2: SQVTM, ANQGSEA. V shed 7 bases and J shed 0 bases, with 10 bases lying between them. In DNA, the CDR3 is TGCAGCGCGGGGGACAACTCCTACGAGCAGTACTTC. It codes for CSAGDNSYEQYF.

This chain joins TRBV27 and TRBJ2-2; TRBD1 is a possible D gene (5 bases). This CDR3 comprises 16 residues. Trimming left V 0 bases short and J 7 bases short, with 15 bases between. Germline-derived CDR1 and CDR2 are MNHEY and SMNVEV (reference sequence). In nucleotides, the CDR3 is TGTGCCAGCAGTTTATCGATGAGGACACGTGGCGGGGAGCTGTTTTTT. Translation: CASSLSMRTRGGELFF.

The V call is TRBV5-4, the J call TRBJ2-5; 11 bases map to TRBD2. The CDR3 length is 16 residues. The V gene end was trimmed by 4 bases and the J gene end by 5 bases; junction bases not matched to a gene: 10. Germline V gene data show CDR1 as SGHNT and CDR2 as YYREEE (reference sequence). The CDR3 region has the DNA TGTGCCAGCAGCCAACGCCTAGCGGGAGGAGTTGAGACCCAGTACTTC. This encodes CASSQRLAGGVETQYF.

The rearrangement uses TRBV2 and TRBJ2-2; the match to TRBD1 covers 12 bases. V gave up 7 bases and J gave up 6 bases; unmatched junction bases: 6. The germline CDR1 and CDR2 sequences are SNHLY and FYNNEI. The CDR3 loop spans 15 amino acids. DNA for the CDR3: TGTGCCAGCATGGGACAGGGGGCGGTGGCCGGGGAGCTGTTTTTT. Amino acids: CASMGQGAVAGELFF.

The CDR3 is CASSSHFTAQYF. DNA for the CDR3: TGTGCCAGCAGCTCCCACTTTACCGCGCAGTACTTC. The gene calls are TRBV7-4 and TRBJ2-7; D gene ambiguous. V was pared by 4 bases and J by 9 bases, with 13 bases between. Germline V gives CDR1 SGHVT, CDR2 SQSDAQ. This CDR3 region has 12 residues.

V gene TRBV28 combines with J gene TRBJ2-3; possible D gene TRBD2, 6 bases. The CDR3 is 15 amino acids. V was pared by 5 bases and J by 5 bases, with 17 bases between. The germline V gene has CDR1 MDHEN and CDR2 SYDVKM. The CDR3 DNA is TGTGCCAGCAGTCCCCCCTATCGGGGAGGAGATACGCAGTATTTT. This gives the protein CASSPPYRGGDTQYF.

The chain recombines TRBV27 with TRBJ2-1, with TRBD2 identical over 10 bases. Looked up from germline, CDR1 is MNHEY and CDR2 is SMNVEV (reference sequence). The V gene end was trimmed by 5 bases and the J gene end by 4 bases; junction bases not matched to a gene: 2. The CDR3 length is 14 residues. CDR3 in amino acids: CASSTSGAYNEQFF. CDR3 nucleotides: TGTGCCAGCAGTACTAGCGGGGCATACAATGAGCAGTTCTTC.

The sample holds one count of this clone. V usage is TRBV24-1 and J usage is TRBJ2-2; D remains ambiguous. The V gene lost 5 bases and the J gene lost 4 bases, with 10 bases spanning the gap. The CDR3 has 14 residues. Germline CDR1 reads KGHDR; CDR2 reads SFDVKD. This CDR3 is CATSAWSGTGELFF. The CDR3, as DNA: TGTGCCACCAGTGCATGGAGTGGCACCGGGGAGCTGTTTTTT.